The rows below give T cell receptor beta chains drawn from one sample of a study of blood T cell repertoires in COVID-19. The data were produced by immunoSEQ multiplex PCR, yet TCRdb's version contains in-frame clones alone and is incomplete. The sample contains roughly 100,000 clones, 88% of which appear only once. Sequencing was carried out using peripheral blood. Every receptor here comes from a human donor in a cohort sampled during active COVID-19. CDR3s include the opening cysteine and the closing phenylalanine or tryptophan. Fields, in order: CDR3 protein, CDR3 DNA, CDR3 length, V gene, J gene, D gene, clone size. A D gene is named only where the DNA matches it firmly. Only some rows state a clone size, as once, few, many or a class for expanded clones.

CDR3: CASRPGQGSVETQYF
DNA: TGTGCCAGCAGACCGGGACAGGGGTCGGTGGAGACCCAGTACTTC
length: 15
V: TRBV6-6
J: TRBJ2-5
D: TRBD1
size: NA

CDR3: CASISRLAGGSSYNEQFF
DNA: TGTGCCAGCATCTCACGACTAGCGGGAGGGAGCTCCTACAATGAGCAGTTCTTC
length: 18
V: TRBV27
J: TRBJ2-1
D: TRBD2
size: few

CDR3: CASSPRPEGTQYF
DNA: TGTGCCAGCTCACCACGCCCCGAGGGTACGCAGTATTTT
length: 13
V: TRBV18
J: TRBJ2-3
D: NA
size: NA

CDR3: CSVLIRGSAYGYTF
DNA: TGCAGCGTTCTCATCAGGGGATCGGCCTATGGCTACACCTTC
length: 14
V: TRBV29-1
J: TRBJ1-2
D: NA
size: NA

CDR3: CASSGGLAGASTDTQYF
DNA: TGTGCCAGCAGCGGTGGGCTAGCGGGGGCCTCCACAGATACGCAGTATTTT
length: 17
V: TRBV9
J: TRBJ2-3
D: TRBD2
size: NA

CDR3: CAWRDRDTEAFF
DNA: TGTGCCTGGAGGGACAGGGACACTGAAGCTTTCTTT
length: 12
V: TRBV30
J: TRBJ1-1
D: TRBD1
size: once

CDR3: CAISEWDRAYNEQFF
DNA: TGTGCCATCAGTGAGTGGGACAGGGCCTACAATGAGCAGTTCTTC
length: 15
V: TRBV10-3
J: TRBJ2-1
D: TRBD1
size: NA

CDR3: CASSDSSYEQYF
DNA: TGTGCCAGTAGCGACAGCTCCTACGAGCAGTACTTC
length: 12
V: TRBV19
J: TRBJ2-7
D: NA
size: NA

CDR3: CASNQVHSGNTIYF
DNA: TGTGCCAGCAACCAGGTTCACTCTGGAAACACCATATATTTT
length: 14
V: TRBV28
J: TRBJ1-3
D: NA
size: NA

CDR3: CASRGTGGHEQYF
DNA: TGTGCCAGCAGAGGGACAGGGGGCCACGAGCAGTACTTC
length: 13
V: TRBV6-5
J: TRBJ2-7
D: TRBD1
size: NA

CDR3: CASSWGRDRAGSLHF
DNA: TGTGCCAGCAGCTGGGGGCGGGACAGGGCTGGATCCCTCCACTTT
length: 15
V: TRBV7-9
J: TRBJ1-6
D: TRBD1
size: NA

CDR3: CASSSDRGSGNTIYF
DNA: TGCGCCAGCAGCTCCGACAGGGGGTCTGGAAACACCATATATTTT
length: 15
V: TRBV5-1
J: TRBJ1-3
D: TRBD1
size: NA

CDR3: CASSRNRGSTDTQYF
DNA: TGTGCCAGCAGCCGAAACAGGGGGTCCACAGATACGCAGTATTTT
length: 15
V: TRBV14
J: TRBJ2-3
D: TRBD1
size: NA

CDR3: CASTTLLDNEQFF
DNA: TGTGCCAGCACCACCCTATTAGACAATGAGCAGTTCTTC
length: 13
V: TRBV18
J: TRBJ2-1
D: NA
size: NA

CDR3: CASSISGGLTDTQYF
DNA: TGTGCCAGTAGTATATCGGGAGGCCTCACAGATACGCAGTATTTT
length: 15
V: TRBV19
J: TRBJ2-3
D: TRBD2
size: NA

CDR3: CASSPLSTGLSNSPLHF
DNA: TGTGCCAGCTCACCCCTTTCGACAGGCCTTTCTAATTCACCCCTCCACTTT
length: 17
V: TRBV18
J: TRBJ1-6
D: NA
size: NA

CDR3: CASSLRRATNEKLFF
DNA: TGCGCCAGCAGCTTAAGGCGGGCAACTAATGAAAAACTGTTTTTT
length: 15
V: TRBV5-1
J: TRBJ1-4
D: NA
size: few

CDR3: CASSEAAGSNQPQHF
DNA: TGTGCCAGCAGTGAAGCGGCCGGGAGCAATCAGCCCCAGCATTTT
length: 15
V: TRBV6-1
J: TRBJ1-5
D: NA
size: NA

CDR3: CASSEFKRGDTQYF
DNA: TGCGCCAGCAGTGAGTTTAAGCGCGGAGATACGCAGTATTTT
length: 14
V: TRBV10-1
J: TRBJ2-3
D: NA
size: NA

CDR3: CASRPPTGFREGHEKLFF
DNA: TGTGCCAGCCGACCTCCTACGGGCTTCCGGGAGGGGCATGAAAAACTGTTTTTT
length: 18
V: TRBV27
J: TRBJ1-4
D: NA
size: NA

CDR3: CASSLGAGAYNEQFF
DNA: TGCGCCAGCAGCTTGGGGGCGGGAGCCTACAATGAGCAGTTCTTC
length: 15
V: TRBV5-1
J: TRBJ2-1
D: TRBD2
size: NA

CDR3: CASSPHDINNEQFF
DNA: TGTGCCAGCAGCCCACACGATATAAACAATGAGCAGTTCTTC
length: 14
V: TRBV7-2
J: TRBJ2-1
D: NA
size: NA

CDR3: CASSVTGFSSGANVLTF
DNA: TGTGCCAGCAGCGTGACAGGATTTAGCTCTGGGGCCAACGTCCTGACTTTC
length: 17
V: TRBV5-6
J: TRBJ2-6
D: NA
size: NA

CDR3: CASSSGETQYF
DNA: TGTGCCAGCTCATCAGGGGAGACCCAGTACTTC
length: 11
V: TRBV18
J: TRBJ2-5
D: NA
size: NA

CDR3: CASSLAGEGARGTEAFF
DNA: TGTGCCAGCAGCTTGGCCGGAGAGGGGGCTCGGGGCACTGAAGCTTTCTTT
length: 17
V: TRBV5-6
J: TRBJ1-1
D: TRBD1
size: NA

CDR3: CASSAGTGGFSYEQYF
DNA: TGTGCCAGCAGCGCCGGGACAGGGGGCTTCTCCTACGAGCAGTACTTC
length: 16
V: TRBV5-6
J: TRBJ2-7
D: TRBD1
size: NA

CDR3: CASTSPGPGQDYYGYTF
DNA: TGTGCCAGCACCTCACCTGGCCCGGGACAGGACTACTATGGCTACACCTTC
length: 17
V: TRBV28
J: TRBJ1-2
D: TRBD1
size: few

CDR3: CASSVAEGASYNEQFF
DNA: TGTGCCAGCAGCGTAGCTGAGGGGGCCTCCTACAATGAGCAGTTCTTC
length: 16
V: TRBV9
J: TRBJ2-1
D: TRBD1
size: NA

CDR3: CASSQIWTASYEQYF
DNA: TGTGCCAGCAGCCAGATATGGACAGCCTCCTACGAGCAGTACTTC
length: 15
V: TRBV3-1/TRBV3-2
J: TRBJ2-7
D: NA
size: NA

CDR3: CASSPTSTDTQYF
DNA: TGTGCCAGCTCACCGACTAGCACAGATACGCAGTATTTT
length: 13
V: TRBV18
J: TRBJ2-3
D: NA
size: NA

CDR3: CASRPDRGGGGYTF
DNA: TGTGCCAGCAGACCCGATAGAGGAGGAGGTGGCTACACCTTC
length: 14
V: TRBV6-4
J: TRBJ1-2
D: NA
size: few

CDR3: CASSVEDRGSYNEQFF
DNA: TGTGCCAGCAGCGTAGAAGACAGGGGCTCCTACAATGAGCAGTTCTTC
length: 16
V: TRBV9
J: TRBJ2-1
D: TRBD1
size: NA

CDR3: CASSEPTAYGYTF
DNA: TGTGCCAGCAGTGAACCGACAGCCTATGGCTACACCTTC
length: 13
V: TRBV25-1
J: TRBJ1-2
D: NA
size: NA

CDR3: CASNQGLRGSAEQFF
DNA: TGCGCCAGCAACCAGGGACTACGGGGTAGTGCTGAGCAGTTCTTC
length: 15
V: TRBV5-1
J: TRBJ2-1
D: TRBD2
size: NA

CDR3: CASSRGLAGYIEQYF
DNA: TGTGCCAGCAGCCGCGGACTAGCGGGATACATCGAGCAGTACTTC
length: 15
V: TRBV6-5
J: TRBJ2-7
D: TRBD2
size: NA

CDR3: CASSYSWQGNTEAFF
DNA: TGTGCCAGCAGTTACTCATGGCAGGGGAACACTGAAGCTTTCTTT
length: 15
V: TRBV6-6
J: TRBJ1-1
D: NA
size: NA

CDR3: CASSTLAGGGETQYF
DNA: TGTGCCAGTAGTACGCTAGCGGGGGGCGGGGAGACCCAGTACTTC
length: 15
V: TRBV19
J: TRBJ2-5
D: TRBD2
size: NA

CDR3: CASSSLGSGRAMGKQYF
DNA: TGCGCCAGCAGTTCACTTGGCAGCGGGAGGGCCATGGGGAAGCAGTACTTC
length: 17
V: TRBV4-3
J: TRBJ2-7
D: TRBD2
size: NA

CDR3: CASRAQGFNEQFF
DNA: TGTGCCAGCAGGGCACAGGGGTTCAATGAGCAGTTCTTC
length: 13
V: TRBV6-5
J: TRBJ2-1
D: TRBD1
size: once

CDR3: CASSPLGGERYNEQFF
DNA: TGTGCCAGCTCACCCCTTGGTGGGGAGCGCTACAATGAGCAGTTCTTC
length: 16
V: TRBV18
J: TRBJ2-1
D: NA
size: NA

CDR3: CASSITDRGTEKLFF
DNA: TGTGCCAGCAGCATAACGGACAGGGGGACTGAAAAACTGTTTTTT
length: 15
V: TRBV9
J: TRBJ1-4
D: TRBD1
size: NA

CDR3: CASSFLAQETQYF
DNA: TGTGCCAGCAGCTTCTTAGCCCAAGAGACCCAGTACTTC
length: 13
V: TRBV5-4
J: TRBJ2-5
D: NA
size: NA

CDR3: CASGAGSGRAYNEQFF
DNA: TGTGCTAGTGGAGCTGGTAGCGGGAGAGCTTACAATGAGCAGTTCTTC
length: 16
V: TRBV12-5
J: TRBJ2-1
D: TRBD2
size: NA

CDR3: CASSYRGASIYNEQFF
DNA: TGTGCCAGCAGTTACCGGGGGGCCTCCATATACAATGAGCAGTTCTTC
length: 16
V: TRBV6-5
J: TRBJ2-1
D: NA
size: NA

CDR3: CASSLVQGWYNEQFF
DNA: TGTGCCAGCAGCTTAGTACAGGGGTGGTACAATGAGCAGTTCTTC
length: 15
V: TRBV11-2
J: TRBJ2-1
D: TRBD1
size: NA

CDR3: CSVVQGSGLSGYTF
DNA: TGCAGCGTTGTCCAGGGAAGTGGATTGAGTGGCTACACCTTC
length: 14
V: TRBV29-1
J: TRBJ1-2
D: NA
size: NA

CDR3: CASSESHITDTQYF
DNA: TGCGCCAGCAGTGAGTCTCACATCACAGATACGCAGTATTTT
length: 14
V: TRBV10-2
J: TRBJ2-3
D: NA
size: NA

CDR3: CASSFPLNTEAFF
DNA: TGTGCCAGCAGTTTTCCATTGAACACTGAAGCTTTCTTT
length: 13
V: TRBV28
J: TRBJ1-1
D: NA
size: NA

CDR3: CASSLTPGTSGNEQYF
DNA: TGTGCCAGCAGCTTAACGCCCGGGACTAGCGGGAACGAGCAGTACTTC
length: 16
V: TRBV7-3
J: TRBJ2-7
D: TRBD2
size: NA

CDR3: CASSESGNNSPLHF
DNA: TGCGCCAGCAGTGAGTCCGGGAATAATTCACCCCTCCACTTT
length: 14
V: TRBV10-1
J: TRBJ1-6
D: NA
size: NA

CDR3: CASSKPGQMNTEAFF
DNA: TGCGCCAGCAGCAAGCCGGGACAGATGAACACTGAAGCTTTCTTT
length: 15
V: TRBV5-1
J: TRBJ1-1
D: TRBD1
size: NA

CDR3: CASSQDTSGYNEQFF
DNA: TGCGCCAGCAGCCAAGATACTAGCGGCTACAATGAGCAGTTCTTC
length: 15
V: TRBV4-3
J: TRBJ2-1
D: TRBD2
size: NA

CDR3: CAVGGDRQPQHF
DNA: TGTGCCGTGGGGGGGGATCGACAGCCCCAGCATTTT
length: 12
V: TRBV30
J: TRBJ1-5
D: NA
size: NA

CDR3: CAWSAVGTVNQPQHF
DNA: TGTGCCTGGAGTGCAGTGGGGACAGTCAATCAGCCCCAGCATTTT
length: 15
V: TRBV30
J: TRBJ1-5
D: TRBD1
size: NA

CDR3: CATAGGSGNTIYF
DNA: TGTGCCACCGCAGGGGGCTCTGGAAACACCATATATTTT
length: 13
V: TRBV24-1
J: TRBJ1-3
D: TRBD1
size: NA

CDR3: CASSTGTANEKLFF
DNA: TGTGCCAGCAGCACCGGGACAGCTAATGAAAAACTGTTTTTT
length: 14
V: TRBV2
J: TRBJ1-4
D: TRBD1
size: NA

CDR3: CASSWGGTGELFF
DNA: TGTGCCAGCAGCTGGGGAGGCACCGGGGAGCTGTTTTTT
length: 13
V: TRBV7-2
J: TRBJ2-2
D: NA
size: NA

CDR3: CASSISGLYGYTF
DNA: TGTGCCAGCAGTATAAGCGGCCTCTATGGCTACACCTTC
length: 13
V: TRBV14
J: TRBJ1-2
D: NA
size: NA

CDR3: CASSFGNAVNTEAFF
DNA: TGTGCCAGCAGCTTCGGGAATGCAGTGAACACTGAAGCTTTCTTT
length: 15
V: TRBV7-9
J: TRBJ1-1
D: NA
size: NA